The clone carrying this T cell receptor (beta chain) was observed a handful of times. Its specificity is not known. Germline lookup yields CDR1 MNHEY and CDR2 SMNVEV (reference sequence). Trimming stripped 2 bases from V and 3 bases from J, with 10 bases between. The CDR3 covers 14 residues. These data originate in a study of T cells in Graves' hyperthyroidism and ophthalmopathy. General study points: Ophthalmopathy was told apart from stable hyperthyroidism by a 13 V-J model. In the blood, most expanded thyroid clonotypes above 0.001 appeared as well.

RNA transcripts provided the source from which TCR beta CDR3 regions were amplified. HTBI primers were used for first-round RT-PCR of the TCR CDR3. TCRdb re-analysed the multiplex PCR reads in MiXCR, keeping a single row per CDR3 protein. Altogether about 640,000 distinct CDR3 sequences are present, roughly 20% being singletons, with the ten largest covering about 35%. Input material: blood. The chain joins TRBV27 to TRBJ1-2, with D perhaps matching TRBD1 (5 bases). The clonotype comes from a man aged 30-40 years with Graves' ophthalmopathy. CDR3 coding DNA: TGTGCCAGCAGTTTAGCCAGGGATTACTATGGCTACACCTTC. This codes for CASSLARDYYGYTF.